This TCR beta chain appears in the sequencing data of a study of blood T cell repertoires in COVID-19. Looking at the study overall: The United States, Italy and Spain were the sources of the acute and convalescent COVID-19 samples. Nucleic acid was either cDNA or gDNA, and it came from T cells, B-cell-depleted T cells, or PBMCs.

This clone showed up just once. The ends were cut back, 7 bases at V and 2 bases at J, with 15 bases in the middle. The CDR3 covers 15 residues. Germline lookup yields CDR1 MNHEY and CDR2 SVGAGI. Per the original data handling: Amplified reference gene primers provided the basis for estimating nucleated cell counts. The table came from immunoSEQ multiplex PCR; TCRdb's copy has only in-frame clones and leaves some out. V and J calls and clone size come straight from that table; D and trimming were deduced from the DNA. Of about 200,000 clones listed, 65% to 85% are singletons. Sequencing was carried out using peripheral blood. The rearrangement uses TRBV6-5 and TRBJ2-4; D remains ambiguous. The TCR comes from a woman older than 75 with acute or convalescent COVID-19. DNA of the CDR3: TGTGCCAGCACCGCTCCAGGCTCTACCAAAAACATTCAGTACTTC. Residues: CASTAPGSTKNIQYF.